These T cell receptor beta chains were read from a single sample in a study of CD8+ T cells in alopecia areata. TCRdb's table, derived via immunoSEQ multiplex PCR, lists solely in-frame clones and lacks some. The repertoire has fewer than 40,000 clones, 55% of them found once; the top ten carry 30% to 50%. The source material was NKG2D-high CD8+ T cells sorted from blood. These TCRs come from a human donor with alopecia areata. The CDR3 runs from the conserved cysteine through the conserved F or W. Fields, in order: CDR3 length, J gene, D gene, clone size, V gene, CDR3 protein, CDR3 DNA. D genes are given only for firm matches. Clone size, where shown, is once, few, many, or a class for clones that have expanded.

18 TRBJ2-6 - - TRBV9 CASSLRDTAYSGANVLTF TGTGCCAGCAGCCTCCGGGACACGGCTTACTCTGGGGCCAACGTCCTGACTTTC
16 TRBJ2-2 TRBD2 once TRBV13 CASSLAAGMNTGELFF TGTGCCAGCAGCTTAGCAGCGGGGATGAACACCGGGGAGCTGTTTTTT
12 TRBJ1-2 - few TRBV9 CASLRSPYGYTF TGTGCCAGCCTCCGGAGTCCCTATGGCTACACCTTC
15 TRBJ2-7 - - TRBV30 CAWSVSSRGPYEQYF TGTGCCTGGAGTGTAAGTAGTCGCGGTCCCTACGAGCAGTACTTC
16 TRBJ2-7 - once TRBV2 CASRALRAGPPYEQYF TGTGCCAGCAGAGCCCTCAGGGCAGGTCCACCCTACGAGCAGTACTTC
14 TRBJ2-3 - - TRBV5-6 CASSSSRGADTQYF TGTGCCAGCAGCTCTTCCCGCGGTGCAGATACGCAGTATTTT
16 TRBJ1-1 - - TRBV29-1 CSVRGMGSRPNTEAFF TGCAGCGTCAGAGGGATGGGGTCCCGTCCTAACACTGAAGCTTTCTTT
15 TRBJ2-2 TRBD1 - TRBV19 CASSMRQGATGELFF TGTGCCAGTAGTATGCGACAGGGGGCTACCGGGGAGCTGTTTTTT
17 TRBJ2-1 TRBD2 - TRBV18 CASSSARTSGSLIEQFF TGTGCCAGCTCATCAGCAAGGACTAGCGGGAGTCTAATTGAGCAGTTCTTC
15 TRBJ2-1 - few TRBV19 CASSIADTSYNEQFF TGTGCCAGTAGTATCGCGGACACCTCCTACAATGAGCAGTTCTTC
14 TRBJ2-1 - few TRBV7-9 CASSATTGLNEQFF TGTGCCAGCAGCGCCACAACGGGGCTCAATGAGCAGTTCTTC
15 TRBJ2-2 - - TRBV11-2 CASSLPTANTGELFF TGTGCCAGCAGCTTACCCACAGCGAACACCGGGGAGCTGTTTTTT
13 TRBJ2-1 - - TRBV14 CASSPYSYNEQFF TGTGCCAGCAGCCCTTACTCCTACAATGAGCAGTTCTTC
13 TRBJ1-2 - - TRBV29-1 CSVQLSAGYGYTF TGCAGCGTTCAATTGAGTGCAGGGTATGGCTACACCTTC
16 TRBJ1-2 TRBD1 - TRBV14 CASSQAVTGGNHGYTF TGTGCCAGCAGCCAAGCGGTCACAGGGGGCAACCATGGCTACACCTTC
13 TRBJ1-2 - - TRBV27 CASSLYANYGYTF TGTGCCAGCAGTTTATACGCTAACTATGGCTACACCTTC
11 TRBJ2-1 - - TRBV27 CASSRGNEQFF TGTGCCAGCAGTAGGGGAAATGAGCAGTTCTTC
15 TRBJ2-1 TRBD2 few TRBV19 CASSMVAGHYNEQFF TGTGCCAGTAGTATGGTAGCGGGGCATTACAATGAGCAGTTCTTC
12 TRBJ2-1 - - TRBV9 CASSLGTDEQFF TGTGCCAGCAGCCTCGGGACTGATGAGCAGTTCTTC
16 TRBJ2-7 - few TRBV4-3 CASSQTLTGRSYEQYF TGCGCCAGCAGCCAAACACTTACGGGGAGATCCTACGAGCAGTACTTC
14 TRBJ1-2 TRBD1 - TRBV7-9 CASSVGTGENGYTF TGTGCCAGCAGCGTAGGGACAGGGGAGAATGGCTACACCTTC
13 TRBJ1-1 TRBD1 - TRBV6-1 CASRTGGKLEAFF TGTGCCAGCAGGACAGGGGGAAAGCTGGAAGCTTTCTTT
17 TRBJ2-1 - - TRBV4-1 CASSQEGPGSSYNEQFF TGCGCCAGCAGCCAAGAGGGTCCGGGGAGCTCCTACAATGAGCAGTTCTTC
12 TRBJ2-4 - once TRBV9 CASAPEGDIQYF TGTGCCAGCGCCCCGGAGGGGGACATTCAGTACTTC
11 TRBJ2-7 - - TRBV20-1 CSASLLREQYF TGCAGTGCTAGCCTTTTGCGGGAGCAGTACTTC
12 TRBJ1-2 - - TRBV29-1 CSAQGRTDGYTF TGCAGCGCCCAGGGGCGGACGGATGGCTACACCTTC
17 TRBJ2-4 TRBD2 few TRBV28 CASSPKWEGLAKNIQYF TGTGCCAGCAGCCCAAAGTGGGAGGGATTAGCCAAAAACATTCAGTACTTC
15 TRBJ1-5 TRBD1 few TRBV27 CASSLTRTGSQPQHF TGTGCCAGCAGTTTAACTCGGACAGGGAGTCAGCCCCAGCATTTT
15 TRBJ2-1 TRBD2 - TRBV27 CASSRFLGLADEQFF TGTGCCAGCAGCAGATTCTTGGGGCTAGCGGATGAGCAGTTCTTC
16 TRBJ2-3 TRBD2 - TRBV7-9 CASSILGTSFEDTQYF TGTGCCAGCAGCATCCTCGGGACTAGCTTTGAAGATACGCAGTATTTT
17 TRBJ2-1 TRBD2 few TRBV23-1 CASSQTRREILYNEQFF TGCGCCAGCAGTCAAACGAGGCGGGAGATTCTCTACAATGAGCAGTTCTTC
13 TRBJ2-2 - - TRBV9 CASSDQGSGELFF TGTGCCAGCAGCGATCAGGGGTCCGGGGAGCTGTTTTTT
16 TRBJ2-2 - - TRBV7-6 CASSSLGGGASGELFF TGTGCCAGCAGTTCCCTGGGAGGGGGCGCTTCCGGGGAGCTGTTTTTT
17 TRBJ2-1 - - TRBV7-6 CASSRRQSISSYNEQFF TGTGCCAGCAGCCGAAGACAGTCAATAAGCTCCTACAATGAGCAGTTCTTC
13 TRBJ2-7 - - TRBV5-1 CASTPEGHDEQYF TGCGCCAGCACCCCGGAGGGTCACGACGAGCAGTACTTC
15 TRBJ2-7 TRBD2 - TRBV9 CASSVEGGSSYEQYF TGTGCCAGCAGCGTAGAAGGCGGGAGCTCCTACGAGCAGTACTTC
16 TRBJ2-1 TRBD2 - TRBV11-2 CASSLDLTSGVPGRFF TGTGCCAGCAGCTTAGATCTTACTAGCGGAGTGCCCGGTCGGTTCTTC
17 TRBJ2-1 TRBD2 - TRBV27 CASSDQTSGRAQEEQFF TGTGCCAGCAGCGATCAGACTAGCGGGAGGGCCCAGGAGGAGCAGTTCTTC
15 TRBJ1-1 - few TRBV28 CASSLYLGSNTEAFF TGTGCCAGCAGTCTGTACCTGGGGTCAAACACTGAAGCTTTCTTT
11 TRBJ1-2 - - TRBV29-1 CSVDLRNGYTF TGCAGCGTTGATCTTCGGAATGGCTACACCTTC
16 TRBJ2-6 - - TRBV18 CASSPTGASGANVLTF TGTGCCAGCTCACCAACCGGGGCAAGTGGGGCCAACGTCCTGACTTTC
14 TRBJ1-2 TRBD1 - TRBV11-3 CASSHPDRGLGYTF TGTGCCAGCAGCCATCCTGACAGGGGGCTTGGCTACACCTTC
14 TRBJ2-2 TRBD1 - TRBV7-9 CASSKQGAPGELFF TGTGCCAGCAGCAAACAGGGGGCCCCCGGGGAGCTGTTTTTT
12 TRBJ2-1 - - TRBV7-8 CASNNPTLEQFF TGTGCCAGCAACAACCCGACTTTGGAGCAGTTCTTC
13 TRBJ1-2 - - TRBV27 CASSLHGHYGYTF TGTGCCAGCAGTTTACACGGTCACTATGGCTACACCTTC
18 TRBJ2-3 TRBD2 many TRBV28 CASSYKIKREGSTDTQYF TGTGCCAGCAGTTATAAGATTAAGCGGGAGGGCAGCACAGATACGCAGTATTTT
15 TRBJ2-7 TRBD1 - TRBV15 CATSRARDSFYEQYF TGTGCCACCAGCAGAGCCCGGGACAGCTTCTACGAGCAGTACTTC
12 TRBJ2-7 - - TRBV7-2 CASSLIPWEQYF TGTGCCAGCAGCTTAATACCCTGGGAGCAGTACTTC
14 TRBJ2-5 - - TRBV2 CASSEAFGEETQYF TGTGCCAGCAGTGAAGCGTTTGGGGAAGAGACCCAGTACTTC
13 TRBJ2-7 TRBD1 few TRBV29-1 CSVEEGQSYEQYF TGCAGCGTTGAAGAGGGACAGTCCTACGAGCAGTACTTC
14 TRBJ1-2 - medium-sized TRBV28 CASSFFDTTYGYTF TGTGCCAGCAGTTTTTTTGACACCACCTATGGCTACACCTTC
14 TRBJ2-7 - - TRBV2 CASSDRPLSYEQYF TGTGCCAGCAGTGATCGGCCCCTATCCTACGAGCAGTACTTC